One sample yielded the 11 T cell receptor beta chains listed below, sequenced in a study of early T cells in non-severe SARS-CoV-2 infection. TCRdb recomputed calls from the 5' RACE reads with MiXCR, one row per CDR3 protein. The sample has about 33,000 distinct CDR3 sequences, under 6% seen once. The material sequenced was whole blood. These TCRs come from an adult who was a healthcare worker with PCR-confirmed SARS-CoV-2 infection or an uninfected control (not recorded which).

This clonotype was detected a few times. The rearrangement uses TRBV7-2 and TRBJ2-7; D possibly corresponds to TRBD1 (5 bases). Germline V gives CDR1 SGHTA, CDR2 FQGNSA. There are 13 residues in the CDR3. Trimming took 5 bases from V and 9 from J, leaving 17 bases between them. The CDR3 protein is CASSLTSDRGQYF. The DNA of the CDR3 is TGTGCCAGCAGCCTAACGTCAGATAGGGGGCAGTACTTC.

This clonotype was seen a handful of times. The chain uses TRBV7-2 and TRBJ2-4; D gene unclear. CDR3 size: 12 residues. Trimming took 4 bases from V and 8 from J, leaving 9 bases between them. Germline CDR1 and CDR2: SGHTA and FQGNSA. For the CDR3, the DNA is TGTGCCAGCAGCTCCGACAACCACATTCAGTACTTC. Protein sequence: CASSSDNHIQYF.

This clonotype was observed many times. The chain couples TRBV29-1 to TRBJ2-5; D may be TRBD1 or TRBD2 (5 bases each). Looked up from germline, CDR1 is SQVTM and CDR2 is ANQGSEA. Trimming stripped 1 base from V and 5 bases from J, with 14 bases between. The CDR3 contains 14 residues. CDR3 nucleotide sequence: TGCAGCGTTGAAGTTTCGGGGCTGGGGGAGACCCAGTACTTC. The encoded protein is CSVEVSGLGETQYF.

This clonotype occurred a few times. The gene calls are TRBV28 and TRBJ2-7, with D perhaps matching TRBD1 or TRBD2 (5 bases each). The germline V gene encodes CDR1 MDHEN and CDR2 SYDVKM. The CDR3 spans 15 residues. The ends were cut back, 3 bases at V and 0 bases at J, with 12 bases in the middle. This CDR3 is CASSLVTGPSYEQYF. Here the CDR3 DNA reads TGTGCCAGCAGTTTGGTGACGGGGCCCTCCTACGAGCAGTACTTC.

This clonotype came up many times. The CDR3 DNA is TGTGCCAGTTCGTTGACCCTAAACACCGGGGAGCTGTTTTTT. Its protein is CASSLTLNTGELFF. The chain carries TRBV5-6 and TRBJ2-2; D ambiguous. The length of the CDR3 is 14 residues. The germline V gene has CDR1 SGHDT and CDR2 YYEEEE. V shed 8 bases and J shed 2 bases, with 13 bases lying between them. The full variable domain, its missing parts supplied by reference TRBV5-6 and TRBJ2-2, is DAGVTQSPTHLIKTRGQQVTLRCSPKSGHDTVSWYQQALGQGPQFIFQYYEEEERQRGNFPDRFSGHQFPNYSSELNVNALLLGDSALYLCASSLTLNTGELFFGEGSRLTVL.

This clonotype was counted only a few times. The rearrangement links TRBV5-1 to TRBJ2-3; no clear D. Germline loops: CDR1 SGHRS, CDR2 YFSETQ. This CDR3 region has 14 residues. V was shortened by 0 bases and J by 2 bases, with 7 bases between the two germline ends. DNA for the CDR3: TGCGCCAGCAGCTTGGCCGATCACACAGATACGCAGTATTTT. Translating it yields CASSLADHTDTQYF.

This clonotype was counted at least ten times. This chain connects TRBV20-1 to TRBJ1-1; maybe TRBD1 (5 bases). CDR1 is DFQATT, CDR2 SNEGSKA, per germline (reference sequence). V lost 3 bases and J 5 bases, leaving 10 bases between the germline ends. The CDR3 has 12 amino acids. In DNA form, the CDR3 reads TGCAGTGCTAGTGGGGGGGTGACTGAAGCTTTCTTT. It specifies CSASGGVTEAFF.

This clonotype has just a few counts. V is TRBV7-8 and J is TRBJ2-2; a weak D match, TRBD2 (5 bases). Germline CDR1 reads SGHVS; CDR2 reads FQNEAQ. The germline V and J ends were trimmed by 1 base and 7 bases, with 10 bases remaining between them. This CDR3 spans 14 amino acids. Here the CDR3 DNA reads TGTGCCAGCAGCTTAGACCTAGCTGTCGGGGAGCTGTTTTTT. Translated, it gives CASSLDLAVGELFF.

This clonotype was picked up many times. The chain is built from TRBV14 and TRBJ2-3, with D hard to call. Trimming took 5 bases from V and 0 from J, leaving 3 bases between them. CDR3 length equals 12 residues. Germline CDR1 SGHDN, CDR2 FVKESK. The CDR3 reads CASSFSTDTQYF. In DNA form, the CDR3 reads TGTGCCAGCAGCTTTAGCACAGATACGCAGTATTTT.

This clonotype has just a few counts. J is TRBJ2-1 and V is TRBV7-9; 9 positions agree with TRBD1. CDR3 length equals 15 residues. V lost 2 bases and J lost 7; bases outside the gene matches: 6. The germline V gene has CDR1 SEHNR and CDR2 FQNEAQ (reference sequence). The CDR3 DNA follows: TGTGCCAGCAGCTTACGGGACAGGGTTTGGAATGAGCAGTTCTTC. Amino acids: CASSLRDRVWNEQFF.

The V and J genes are TRBV29-1 and TRBJ2-7; weak D call: TRBD1 (6 bases). The CDR3 is 13 amino acids. V was shortened by 6 bases and J by 3 bases, with 15 bases between the two germline ends. CDR1 is SQVTM and CDR2 is ANQGSEA in the germline V gene. The CDR3 nucleotides are TGCAGCGTGACGATACAGGGTAGCTACGAGCAGTACTTC. Its translation: CSVTIQGSYEQYF.